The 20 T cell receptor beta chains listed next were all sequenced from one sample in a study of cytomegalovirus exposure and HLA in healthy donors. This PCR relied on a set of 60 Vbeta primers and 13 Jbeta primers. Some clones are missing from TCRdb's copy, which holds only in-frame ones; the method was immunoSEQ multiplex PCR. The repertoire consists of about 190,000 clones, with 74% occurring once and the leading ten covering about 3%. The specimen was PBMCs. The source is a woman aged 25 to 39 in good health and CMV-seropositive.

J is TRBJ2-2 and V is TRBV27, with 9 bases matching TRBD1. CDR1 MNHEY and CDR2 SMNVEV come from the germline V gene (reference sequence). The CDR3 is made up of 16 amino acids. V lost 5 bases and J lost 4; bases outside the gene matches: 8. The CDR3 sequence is CASSPRTGEATGELFF. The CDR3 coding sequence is TGTGCCAGCAGTCCTCGGACAGGGGAGGCCACCGGGGAGCTGTTTTTT.

The chain's CDR3 is CASSVGGKVYEQYF. The CDR3 coding sequence is TGTGCCAGCTCAGTCGGCGGGAAGGTATACGAGCAGTACTTC. This chain joins TRBV28 and TRBJ2-7; tentatively, D is TRBD2 (6 bases). The CDR3 covers 14 residues. V lost 8 bases, J lost 4 bases, and 18 bases lay in between. Germline lookup yields CDR1 MDHEN and CDR2 SYDVKM. Full variable domain (rest looked up from reference TRBV28 and TRBJ2-7): DVKVTQSSRYLVKRTGEKVFLECVQDMDHENMFWYRQDPGLGLRLIYFSYDVKMKEKGDIPEGYSVSREKKERFSLILESASTNQTSMYLCASSVGGKVYEQYFGPGTRLTVT.

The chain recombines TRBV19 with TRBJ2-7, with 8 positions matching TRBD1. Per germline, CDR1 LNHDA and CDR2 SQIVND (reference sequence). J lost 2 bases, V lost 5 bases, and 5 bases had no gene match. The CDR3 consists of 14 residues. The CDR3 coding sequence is TGTGCCAGTAGTTTCGGACAGGGCCCCTACGAGCAGTACTTC. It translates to CASSFGQGPYEQYF. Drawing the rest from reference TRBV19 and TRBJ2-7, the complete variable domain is DGGITQSPKYLFRKEGQNVTLSCEQNLNHDAMYWYRQDPGQGLRLIYYSQIVNDFQKGDIAEGYSVSREKKESFPLTVTSAQKNPTAFYLCASSFGQGPYEQYFGPGTRLTVT.

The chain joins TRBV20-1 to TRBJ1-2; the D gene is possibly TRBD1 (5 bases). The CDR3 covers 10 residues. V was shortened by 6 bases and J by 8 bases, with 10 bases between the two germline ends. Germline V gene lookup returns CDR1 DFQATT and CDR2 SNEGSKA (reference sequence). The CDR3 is CSAGEWGYTF. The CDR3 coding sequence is TGCAGTGCAGGGGAATGGGGCTACACCTTC.

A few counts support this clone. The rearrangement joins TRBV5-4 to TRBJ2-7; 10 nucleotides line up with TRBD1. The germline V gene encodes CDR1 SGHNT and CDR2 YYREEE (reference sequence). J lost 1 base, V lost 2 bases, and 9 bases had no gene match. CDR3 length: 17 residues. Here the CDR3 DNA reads TGTGCCAGCAGCTTATTTGCCTCGGGACAGGGGTCCTACGAGCAGTACTTC. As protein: CASSLFASGQGSYEQYF. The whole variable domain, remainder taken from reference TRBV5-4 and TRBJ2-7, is ETGVTQSPTHLIKTRGQQVTLRCSSQSGHNTVSWYQQALGQGPQFIFQYYREEENGRGNFPPRFSGLQFPNYSSELNVNALELDDSALYLCASSLFASGQGSYEQYFGPGTRLTVT.

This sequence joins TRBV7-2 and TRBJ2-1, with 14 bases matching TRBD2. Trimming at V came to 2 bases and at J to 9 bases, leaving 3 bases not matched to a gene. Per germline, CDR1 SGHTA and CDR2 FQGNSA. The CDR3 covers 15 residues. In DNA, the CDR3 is TGTGCCAGCAGCTTACGACTAGCGGGAGGGCGTGAGCAGTTCTTC. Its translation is CASSLRLAGGREQFF.

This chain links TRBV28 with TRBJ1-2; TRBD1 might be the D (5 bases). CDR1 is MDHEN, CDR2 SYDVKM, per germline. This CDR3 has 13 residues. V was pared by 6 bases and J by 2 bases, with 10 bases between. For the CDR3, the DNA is TGTGCCAGCAGCCTCGACAGAAACTATGGCTACACCTTC. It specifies CASSLDRNYGYTF.

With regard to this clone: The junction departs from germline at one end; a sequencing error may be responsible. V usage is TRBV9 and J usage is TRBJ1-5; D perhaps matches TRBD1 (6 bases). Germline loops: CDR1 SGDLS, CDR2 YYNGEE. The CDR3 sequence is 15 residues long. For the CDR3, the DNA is TGTGCCAGCAGCCCGTCGGGGGGCTCCTTTCAGTCCCAGCATTTT. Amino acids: CASSPSGGSFQSQHF.

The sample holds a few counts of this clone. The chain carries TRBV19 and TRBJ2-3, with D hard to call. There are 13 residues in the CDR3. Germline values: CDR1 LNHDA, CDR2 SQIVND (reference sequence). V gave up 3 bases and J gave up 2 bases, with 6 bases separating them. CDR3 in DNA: TGTGCCAGTAGTATTGAGGACACAGATACGCAGTATTTT. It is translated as CASSIEDTDTQYF.

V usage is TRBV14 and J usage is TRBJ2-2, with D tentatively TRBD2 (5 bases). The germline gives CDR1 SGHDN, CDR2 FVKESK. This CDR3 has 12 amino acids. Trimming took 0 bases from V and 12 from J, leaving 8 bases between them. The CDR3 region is CASSQDRGQLFF. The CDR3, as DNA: TGTGCCAGCAGCCAAGATAGAGGGCAGCTGTTTTTT.

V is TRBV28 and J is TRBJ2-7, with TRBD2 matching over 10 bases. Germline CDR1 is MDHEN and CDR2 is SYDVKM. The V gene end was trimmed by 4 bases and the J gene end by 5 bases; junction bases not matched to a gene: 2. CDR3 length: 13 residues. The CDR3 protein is CASSSLAGDEQYF. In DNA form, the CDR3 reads TGTGCCAGCAGTTCTCTAGCGGGAGACGAGCAGTACTTC. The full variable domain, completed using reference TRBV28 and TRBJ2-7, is DVKVTQSSRYLVKRTGEKVFLECVQDMDHENMFWYRQDPGLGLRLIYFSYDVKMKEKGDIPEGYSVSREKKERFSLILESASTNQTSMYLCASSSLAGDEQYFGPGTRLTVT.

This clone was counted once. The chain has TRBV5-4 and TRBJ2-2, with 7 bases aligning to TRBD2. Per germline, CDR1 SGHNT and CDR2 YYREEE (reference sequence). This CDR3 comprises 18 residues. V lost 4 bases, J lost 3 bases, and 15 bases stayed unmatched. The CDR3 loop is CASSHPRPGLADTGELFF. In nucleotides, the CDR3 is TGTGCCAGCAGCCACCCCCGGCCCGGGCTAGCGGACACCGGGGAGCTGTTTTTT.

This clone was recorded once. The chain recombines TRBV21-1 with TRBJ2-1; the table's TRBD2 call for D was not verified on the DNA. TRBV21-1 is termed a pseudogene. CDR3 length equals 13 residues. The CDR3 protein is CASSKGGSHEQFF. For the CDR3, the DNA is TGTGCCAGCAGCAAGGGGGGGAGCCATGAGCAGTTCTTC.

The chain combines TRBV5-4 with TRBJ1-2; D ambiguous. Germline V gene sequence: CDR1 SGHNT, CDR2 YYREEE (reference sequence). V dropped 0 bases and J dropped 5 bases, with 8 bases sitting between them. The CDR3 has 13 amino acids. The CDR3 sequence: CASSLVPGYGYTF. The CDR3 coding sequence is TGTGCCAGCAGCTTGGTCCCCGGTTATGGCTACACCTTC.

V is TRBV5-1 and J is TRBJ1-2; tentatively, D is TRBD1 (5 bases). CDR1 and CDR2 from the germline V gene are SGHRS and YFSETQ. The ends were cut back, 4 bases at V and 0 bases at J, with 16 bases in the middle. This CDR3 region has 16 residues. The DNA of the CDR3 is TGCGCCAGCAGCCAAGACAGTCCTACATCTAACTATGGCTACACCTTC. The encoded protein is CASSQDSPTSNYGYTF.

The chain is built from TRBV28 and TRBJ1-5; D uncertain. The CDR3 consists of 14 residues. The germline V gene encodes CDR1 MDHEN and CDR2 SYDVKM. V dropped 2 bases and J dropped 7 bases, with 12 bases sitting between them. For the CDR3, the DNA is TGTGCCAGCAGTTTAAAAGGTGCGGGACAGCCCCAGCATTTT. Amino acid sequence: CASSLKGAGQPQHF. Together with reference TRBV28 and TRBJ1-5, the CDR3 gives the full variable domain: DVKVTQSSRYLVKRTGEKVFLECVQDMDHENMFWYRQDPGLGLRLIYFSYDVKMKEKGDIPEGYSVSREKKERFSLILESASTNQTSMYLCASSLKGAGQPQHFGDGTRLSIL.

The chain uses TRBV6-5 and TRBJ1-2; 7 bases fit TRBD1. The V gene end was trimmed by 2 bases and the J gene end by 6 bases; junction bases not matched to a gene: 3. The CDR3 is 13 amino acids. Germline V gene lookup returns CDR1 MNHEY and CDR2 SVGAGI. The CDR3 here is CASSYRGQDGYTF. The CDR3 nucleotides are TGTGCCAGCAGTTACAGGGGGCAAGATGGCTACACCTTC.

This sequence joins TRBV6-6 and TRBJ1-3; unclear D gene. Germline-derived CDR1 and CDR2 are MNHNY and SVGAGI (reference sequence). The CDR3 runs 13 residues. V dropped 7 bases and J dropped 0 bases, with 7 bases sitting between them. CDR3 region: CASIRSSGNTIYF. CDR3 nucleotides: TGTGCCAGCATTAGGAGCTCTGGAAACACCATATATTTT.

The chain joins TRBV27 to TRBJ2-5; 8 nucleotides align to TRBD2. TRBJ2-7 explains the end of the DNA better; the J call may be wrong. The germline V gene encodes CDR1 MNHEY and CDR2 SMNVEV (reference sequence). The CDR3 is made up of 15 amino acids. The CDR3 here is CASSFVSGGPYEQYF. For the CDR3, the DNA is TGTGCCAGCAGTTTTGTGTCGGGAGGGCCCTACGAGCAGTACTTC.

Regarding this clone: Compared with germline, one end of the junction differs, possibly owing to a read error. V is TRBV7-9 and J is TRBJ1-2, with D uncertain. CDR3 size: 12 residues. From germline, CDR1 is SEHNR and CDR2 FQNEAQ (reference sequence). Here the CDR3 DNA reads TGTTCCAGCAGCACCCGAGCGGGTGGCTACACCTTC. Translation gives CSSSTRAGGYTF.